The TCR beta chain described here comes from a study of cytomegalovirus exposure and HLA in healthy donors. Study-wide results and limits: A classifier reportedly called cytomegalovirus status with high sensitivity and specificity. In a later analysis, V- and J-gene trimming of beta chains associated with a DCLRE1C missense variant, replicated independently. Earlier analysis yielded a pattern in which most TCR beta V segments were productive about 90% or about 30% of the time.

Worth noting for this clone: Its antigen is unknown.

Researchers ran the PCR with 60 Vbeta and 13 Jbeta primers. Authors' processing steps: As a later analysis found, there were approximately 80 million unique TCR beta chains, of which roughly 11 million were shared. Here immunoSEQ multiplex PCR was the method, and the copy in TCRdb shows in-frame clones only, minus some. V, J and clone size derive from that table, while D and trimming were established from the DNA sequence. The sample contains under 150,000 clones, 81% of which appear only once. The CDR3 totals 15 residues. V lost 5 bases and J lost 12; bases outside the gene matches: 15. Germline CDR1 reads PRHDT; CDR2 reads FYEKMQ (reference sequence).

The chain carries TRBV13 and TRBJ2-1; TRBD1 agrees at 8 bases. This TCR was sampled from a man aged 18 to 35 in good health and CMV-seronegative. Sequencing was done on a sample of PBMCs. This CDR3 reads CASSRRDRMLSGQFF. CDR3 DNA: TGTGCCAGCAGCCGTCGGGACAGGATGCTCTCTGGGCAGTTCTTC.